Listed below are T cell receptor beta chains from one sample, sequenced in a study of blood T cell repertoires in COVID-19. Assay: immunoSEQ multiplex PCR; the TCRdb copy retains only in-frame clones and omits some. Of fewer than 300,000 clones listed, 82% are singletons. The specimen sequenced was peripheral blood. The source of these receptors is a woman between 18 and 29 years old with acute or convalescent COVID-19. Both conserved end residues are part of each CDR3. D genes are given only for firm matches. Clone size is not always given. Where it is, it says once, few, many or a class for expanded clones.

D	size	V	J	DNA	CDR3
TRBD2	few	TRBV5-1	TRBJ2-2	TGCGCCAGCAGCGGACTAGCGGGAGGCGGGACCGGGGAGCTGTTTTTT	CASSGLAGGGTGELFF
TRBD1	-	TRBV5-1	TRBJ2-5	TGCGCCAGCAGCGGCCGGGACAGGGGAGGGGAGACCCAGTACTTC	CASSGRDRGGETQYF
-	few	TRBV11-2	TRBJ1-2	TGTGCCAGCAGCTTGACAGATAGCCAACACTATGGCTACACCTTC	CASSLTDSQHYGYTF
-	-	TRBV7-2	TRBJ1-2	TGTGCCAGCAGCTTAGGCATCAAAAGCATTCTTAACTATGGCTACACCTTC	CASSLGIKSILNYGYTF
-	-	TRBV29-1	TRBJ2-7	TGCAGCGTTGAAGAGATTCGGTCCGGACTATTCTACGAGCAGTACTTC	CSVEEIRSGLFYEQYF
-	-	TRBV29-1	TRBJ2-5	TGCAGCGTTGAAGGGCCCCCAGAGACCCAGTACTTC	CSVEGPPETQYF
-	few	TRBV7-9	TRBJ1-2	TGTGCCAGCAGCTTAGATCCAGGGCATGGTGGCTACACCTTC	CASSLDPGHGGYTF
-	-	TRBV19	TRBJ2-1	TGTGCCAGTAGTATAGCCGGGATCGCTGAGCAGTTCTTC	CASSIAGIAEQFF
TRBD1	few	TRBV30	TRBJ1-2	TGTGCCTGGACCAGCGGCAGGGGGCCTGGCTACACCTTC	CAWTSGRGPGYTF
-	-	TRBV19	TRBJ2-6	TGTGCCAGTAGTATGGGCCAGGGACACTCTGGGGCCAACGTCCTGACTTTC	CASSMGQGHSGANVLTF
-	-	TRBV7-9	TRBJ1-5	TGTGCCAGCAGCCCACCAGGGAGCAATCAGCCCCAGCATTTT	CASSPPGSNQPQHF
TRBD2	-	TRBV10-3	TRBJ2-1	TGTGCCATCAGTAAAACTAGCGGAGGGTACAATGAGCAGTTCTTC	CAISKTSGGYNEQFF
-	-	TRBV18	TRBJ2-1	TGTGCCAGCTCACGGGACTCAAGCTCCTACAATGAGCAGTTCTTC	CASSRDSSSYNEQFF
TRBD2	-	TRBV11-2	TRBJ2-1	TGTGCCAGCAGCTTTTTAAGCGGGAGTGGCTACAATGAGCAGTTCTTC	CASSFLSGSGYNEQFF
-	-	TRBV5-1	TRBJ2-7	TGCGCCAGCATGGCGGACAACTCCTACGAGCAGTACTTC	CASMADNSYEQYF
TRBD2	once	TRBV9	TRBJ2-1	TGTGCCAGCAGCCTCGGACTAGCCCTACAGAATGAGCAGTTCTTC	CASSLGLALQNEQFF
-	-	TRBV12-5	TRBJ2-3	TGTGCTAGTTTTGGAGTCGAAGTAGTGGCAGGGTCCAGACTCACAGATACGCAGTATTTT	CASFGVEVVAGSRLTDTQYF
-	-	TRBV7-9	TRBJ2-7	TGTGCCAGCAGCTTAGGATGGGGCAACGAGCAGTACTTC	CASSLGWGNEQYF
TRBD1	-	TRBV5-1	TRBJ2-5	TGCGCCAGCAGCTACTTTTCCCGGGACAGGGAAGAGACCCAGTACTTC	CASSYFSRDREETQYF
TRBD2	many	TRBV6-2/TRBV6-3	TRBJ2-2	TGTGCCAGCAGTTACTCGGCGGGAGGGAGCACCGGGGAGCTGTTTTTT	CASSYSAGGSTGELFF
TRBD2	-	TRBV10-1	TRBJ2-1	TGCGCCAGCCCGACTAGCGGGAGGACTGAGCAGTTCTTC	CASPTSGRTEQFF
TRBD2	few	TRBV5-1	TRBJ2-7	TGCGCCAGCAGCCATGGACTAGCAAGGGAGCAGTACTTC	CASSHGLAREQYF
TRBD1	-	TRBV3-1/TRBV3-2	TRBJ2-1	TGTGCCAGCAGCCGAGGCCGGGACAGGGTCTACAATGAGCAGTTCTTC	CASSRGRDRVYNEQFF
-	-	TRBV7-8	TRBJ2-3	TGTGCCAGCAGCCTGACTAGTGTCGCAGATACGCAGTATTTT	CASSLTSVADTQYF
TRBD1	-	TRBV11-2	TRBJ2-1	TGTGCCAGCAGCTTGATGGGCAGGGGGCCCAATGAGCAGTTCTTC	CASSLMGRGPNEQFF
-	-	TRBV29-1	TRBJ2-5	TGCAGCGTTGGGACTACAGAGACCCAGTACTTC	CSVGTTETQYF
-	once	TRBV28	TRBJ2-7	TGTGCCAGCAGTCCCCCCGGACTGGAAAACTACGAGCAGTACTTC	CASSPPGLENYEQYF
-	-	TRBV6-2/TRBV6-3	TRBJ2-7	TGTGCCAGCAGTCCAGAGGGGGGGCGCGCGGACGCACCCTACGAGCAGTACTTC	CASSPEGGRADAPYEQYF
-	-	TRBV4-3	TRBJ2-3	TGCGCCAGCAGCCAAGAGTTCGTCGGGAGCCCCCCAGATACGCAGTATTTT	CASSQEFVGSPPDTQYF
TRBD2	-	TRBV2	TRBJ2-1	TGTGCCAGCAGTGAAGGTTGGGGGGGAGTAGGAAATGAGCAGTTCTTC	CASSEGWGGVGNEQFF
TRBD1	many	TRBV19	TRBJ1-5	TGTGCCAGTAGTATTGGGACAGGGGGCAATCAGCCCCAGCATTTT	CASSIGTGGNQPQHF
TRBD1	-	TRBV18	TRBJ2-1	TGTGCCAGCTCAGAACGACGACAGGGCCATGAGCAGTTCTTC	CASSERRQGHEQFF
-	-	TRBV7-2	TRBJ2-3	TGTGCCAGCAGCTTAGGCTCGGGGTCCCCAGATACGCAGTATTTT	CASSLGSGSPDTQYF
-	-	TRBV15	TRBJ2-3	TGTGCCACCAGCAGAGATATAGGGGATTATACAGATACGCAGTATTTT	CATSRDIGDYTDTQYF
-	-	TRBV5-1	TRBJ2-2	TGCGCCAGCAGCCCCCGAAGTGCAGGACTCACCGGGGAGCTGTTTTTT	CASSPRSAGLTGELFF
-	-	TRBV3-1/TRBV3-2	TRBJ1-2	TGTGCCAGCAGCCAAGATTGGAAGGGAGCAGCTGGCTACACCTTC	CASSQDWKGAAGYTF
TRBD1	-	TRBV7-2	TRBJ1-2	TGTGCCAGCAGCCCCGGGACAGGGGGCTCGGACTATGGCTACACCTTC	CASSPGTGGSDYGYTF
-	once	TRBV28	TRBJ2-1	TGTGCCAGCACCCTAGGTCGATACACGCGGAAGGCTGAGCAGTTCTTC	CASTLGRYTRKAEQFF
TRBD1	-	TRBV7-8	TRBJ2-7	TGTGCCAGCAGCCTAACAGGGGGCGAGCAGTACTTC	CASSLTGGEQYF
TRBD2	-	TRBV7-9	TRBJ2-1	TGTGCCAGCAGCTCTAGCGGGAGGGCCAGTCTTCATGAGCAGTTCTTC	CASSSSGRASLHEQFF
-	-	TRBV18	TRBJ1-1	TGTGCCAGCTCACCATCCCTCGGGGGGCGAAGCACTGAAGCTTTCTTT	CASSPSLGGRSTEAFF
-	-	TRBV29-1	TRBJ1-1	TGCAGCGTTGAAGTGGAGGGGTTTACTGAAGCTTTCTTT	CSVEVEGFTEAFF
-	once	TRBV19	TRBJ2-7	TGTGCCAGTAGTTCCGGACTGTTCTACGAGCAGTACTTC	CASSSGLFYEQYF
TRBD2	-	TRBV6-5	TRBJ2-1	TGTGCCAGCAGTTACTCCCGCGGGAGGGGCTACAATGAGCAGTTCTTC	CASSYSRGRGYNEQFF
TRBD1	-	TRBV28	TRBJ2-1	TGTGCCAGCGTTGGGACAGTGGACAATGAGCAGTTCTTC	CASVGTVDNEQFF
-	-	TRBV7-7	TRBJ2-5	TGTGCTAGCAGCCTCAGTGGAGGGGTATTCTTAGAGACCCAGTACTTC	CASSLSGGVFLETQYF
-	few	TRBV28	TRBJ1-1	TGTGCCAGCAGGCCAACGAGTGGGGGGTTAACTGAAGCTTTCTTT	CASRPTSGGLTEAFF
TRBD1	-	TRBV5-1	TRBJ1-1	TGCGCCAGCAGCGTAGACAGGGGGAACACTGAAGCTTTCTTT	CASSVDRGNTEAFF
-	-	TRBV18	TRBJ2-5	TGTGCCAGCTCACCAAGGGGACAAGAGACCCAGTACTTC	CASSPRGQETQYF
TRBD1	-	TRBV7-2	TRBJ1-3	TGTGCCAGCAGCTTAATGGGACAGGGAAACACCATATATTTT	CASSLMGQGNTIYF
-	-	TRBV6-1	TRBJ1-1	TGTGCCAGCAGCCAGGAGGTGCCGGACACTGAAGCTTTCTTT	CASSQEVPDTEAFF
TRBD2	-	TRBV30	TRBJ2-7	TGTGCCTGGAGTGTACGGGGTAGCGGGAGGGCGTTCGAGCAGTACTTC	CAWSVRGSGRAFEQYF
-	-	TRBV5-5	TRBJ2-7	TGTGCCAGCAGCTTGTCCGGGGGACCCTACGAGCAGTACTTC	CASSLSGGPYEQYF
TRBD2	-	TRBV7-6	TRBJ2-1	TGTGCCAGCAGCGCGACTAGCGGGATCATGAATGAGCAGTTCTTC	CASSATSGIMNEQFF